This passage covers 27 T cell receptor beta chains from one sample sequenced in a study of T cells in Graves' hyperthyroidism and ophthalmopathy. The investigators amplified TCR beta CDR3 regions from RNA transcripts. HTBI primers were the set used in a first-round RT-PCR of the TCR CDR3. Each CDR3 protein is one row after TCRdb ran MiXCR on the multiplex PCR reads. The data contain over 150,000 distinct CDR3 sequences, about a sixth of them singletons. Sequenced material: blood. The receptor set was obtained from a woman aged 45-65 years with Graves' hyperthyroidism.

This clonotype was seen many times. The V gene is TRBV28, the J gene TRBJ2-2; the match to TRBD2 covers 14 bases. V was clipped by 6 bases and J by 4 bases; unmatched bases: 13. The V gene's germline CDR1 is MDHEN and CDR2 SYDVKM. The CDR3 contains 19 residues. CDR3 coding DNA: TGTGCCAGCAGCTACCCGGGACTAGCGGGAGAAACTGGCACCGGGGAGCTGTTTTTT. Encoded protein: CASSYPGLAGETGTGELFF.

The table lists this clonotype with many counts. The CDR3 sequence: CASSWTSGDEQYF. The CDR3 nucleotides read TGTGCCAGCAGTTGGACTAGCGGGGACGAGCAGTACTTC. This chain connects TRBV27 to TRBJ2-7; 12 bases align to TRBD2. Germline-derived CDR1 and CDR2 are MNHEY and SMNVEV (reference sequence). J gave up 5 bases and V 4 bases, and 0 bases lay outside the gene matches. The CDR3 covers 13 residues.

This clonotype occurred many times. The junction departs from germline at one end; a sequencing error may be responsible. The chain recombines TRBV6-1 with TRBJ2-3; no definite D call. Germline lookup yields CDR1 MNHNS and CDR2 SASEGT. This CDR3 spans 15 amino acids. The CDR3 sequence: CASRESDSVPDTQYF. CDR3 in DNA: TGTGCCAGCCGTGAGTCAGACTCGGTACCAGATACGCAGTATTTT.

The chain is built from TRBV19 and TRBJ2-1, with 10 bases lining up with TRBD1. Germline CDR1 is LNHDA and CDR2 is SQIVND (reference sequence). This CDR3 is 16 amino acids long. The V segment lost 5 bases and the J segment 7 bases; nucleotides outside the gene matches: 11. The CDR3 sequence: CASSPTGGPFRNEQFF. The DNA of the CDR3 is TGTGCCAGTAGTCCGACAGGGGGCCCCTTCCGGAATGAGCAGTTCTTC.

This clonotype was counted ten times or more. The chain has TRBV27 and TRBJ1-2; D is unclear. CDR3 size: 14 residues. V was trimmed by 3 bases and J by 0 bases, leaving 8 bases between them. Germline V gene lookup returns CDR1 MNHEY and CDR2 SMNVEV (reference sequence). Written as DNA, the CDR3 is TGTGCCAGCAGTTTTTCAGGCGCTAACTATGGCTACACCTTC. Its translation: CASSFSGANYGYTF.

This clonotype was recorded at least ten times. The chain carries TRBV6-1 and TRBJ2-3; 11 bases line up with TRBD2. V lost 7 bases to trimming and J lost 6 bases; unmatched junction nucleotides: 12. The CDR3 loop spans 16 amino acids. Germline loops: CDR1 MNHNS, CDR2 SASEGT. The CDR3 loop is CASKELAGDDGDTQYF. The CDR3 DNA reads TGTGCCAGCAAAGAACTAGCGGGAGATGATGGCGATACGCAGTATTTT.

This clonotype has at least ten counts. The chain uses TRBV11-2 and TRBJ2-7; possibly TRBD2 for D (7 bases). V shed 6 bases and J shed 6 bases, with 12 bases lying between them. Germline CDR1 is SGHAT and CDR2 is FQNNGV. The CDR3 is 12 residues long. The CDR3 reads CASRPGGGEQYF. CDR3 nucleotide sequence: TGTGCCAGCAGGCCGGGGGGCGGCGAGCAGTACTTC.

This clonotype came up many times. V usage is TRBV11-1 and J usage is TRBJ2-3; tentatively, D is TRBD2 (6 bases). With 6 bases removed from V and 4 bases from J, the gap between germline ends came to 17 bases. CDR1 and CDR2 from the germline V gene are SGHAT and FQDESV (reference sequence). There are 15 residues in the CDR3. CDR3 bases: TGTGCCAGCAGTTCCGGAGGGCGCAGCGCAGATACGCAGTATTTT. Residues: CASSSGGRSADTQYF.

This chain connects TRBV5-1 to TRBJ2-1; D might be TRBD1 or TRBD2, each matching 5 bases. The CDR3 length is 14 residues. Trimming stripped 0 bases from V and 5 bases from J, with 9 bases between. Germline V lookup: CDR1 SGHRS, CDR2 YFSETQ. The CDR3 loop is CASSLGDPNNEQFF. The CDR3 DNA is TGCGCCAGCAGCTTGGGGGACCCTAACAATGAGCAGTTCTTC.

The chain employs TRBV5-1 and TRBJ2-1; D is perhaps TRBD2 (6 bases). Trimming took off 0 bases at V and 9 bases at J, with 16 bases between the two ends. In germline, CDR1 is SGHRS, CDR2 YFSETQ. The CDR3 runs 15 residues. The CDR3 spells CASSLDGSPSVEQFF. CDR3 sequence (DNA): TGCGCCAGCAGCTTGGACGGGAGCCCGAGTGTTGAGCAGTTCTTC.

This clonotype was seen a handful of times. This chain joins TRBV7-9 and TRBJ2-2; D is perhaps TRBD1 (6 bases). The CDR3 has 14 residues. CDR1 SEHNR and CDR2 FQNEAQ come from the germline V gene (reference sequence). Trimming pared 4 bases from V and 3 bases from J, leaving 9 bases between. The CDR3 loop is CASSSGVHTGELFF. The DNA of the CDR3 is TGTGCCAGCAGCTCAGGGGTCCACACCGGGGAGCTGTTTTTT.

This clonotype showed up many times. The rearrangement joins TRBV2 to TRBJ1-5; the match to TRBD1 covers 7 bases. The CDR3 contains 15 residues. V dropped 11 bases and J dropped 5; count of bases not matched to a gene: 15. Per the germline V gene, CDR1 is SNHLY and CDR2 is FYNNEI. The DNA for the CDR3 is TGTGCCTCACAAGGGGGCTCCTCGAGGGATCAGCCCCAGCATTTT. This codes for CASQGGSSRDQPQHF.

The genes are TRBV29-1 and TRBJ2-3; 14 positions agree with TRBD2. V shed 5 bases, J shed 6 bases, and the junction held 10 bases outside the gene matches. Germline V gene sequence: CDR1 SQVTM, CDR2 ANQGSEA. The CDR3 has 16 residues. The CDR3 spells CSVRPGLAGAGDTQYF. CDR3 nucleotide sequence: TGCAGCGTTAGACCGGGACTAGCGGGAGCCGGTGATACGCAGTATTTT.

This clonotype was seen a few times. The rearrangement joins TRBV15 to TRBJ1-1; D remains ambiguous. CDR1 LNHNV and CDR2 YYDKDF come from the germline V gene (reference sequence). V was shortened by 1 base and J by 2 bases, with 2 bases between the two germline ends. The CDR3 runs to 12 residues. This CDR3 is CATSRVNTEAFF. The DNA of the CDR3 is TGTGCCACCAGCAGAGTAAACACTGAAGCTTTCTTT. Full variable domain (missing parts from reference TRBV15 and TRBJ1-1): DAMVIQNPRYQVTQFGKPVTLSCSQTLNHNVMYWYQQKSSQAPKLLFHYYDKDFNNEADTPDNFQSRRPNTSFCFLDIRSPGLGDTAMYLCATSRVNTEAFFGQGTRLTVV.

The chain carries TRBV7-3 and TRBJ2-1; the D gene is possibly TRBD1 (5 bases). This CDR3 is built from 14 residues. The ends were cut back, 1 base at V and 6 bases at J, with 10 bases in the middle. The germline gives CDR1 SGHTA, CDR2 FQGTGA. CDR3 sequence: CASSLSGAVNEQFF. The CDR3 nucleotides are TGTGCCAGCAGCTTAAGTGGGGCGGTCAATGAGCAGTTCTTC.

This clonotype was detected ten times or more. V is TRBV6-1 and J is TRBJ2-7; 7 nucleotides line up with TRBD2. CDR1 is MNHNS and CDR2 is SASEGT in the germline V gene. V shed 5 bases and J 0 bases; nucleotides not matched to a gene: 4. The CDR3 covers 14 residues. CDR3 nucleotide sequence: TGTGCCAGCAGTTACGCTAGCGGCTCCTACGAGCAGTACTTC. Translation gives CASSYASGSYEQYF.

This clonotype occurred many times. V is TRBV12-5 and J is TRBJ2-1; TRBD2 aligns across 13 bases. The trim removed 5 bases at V and 7 bases at J, leaving 8 bases unmatched. Germline V CDR1 and CDR2: LGHNT, FRNRAP. The CDR3 runs to 16 residues. The CDR3 sequence is CASGPPTSGRGNEQFF. The DNA of the CDR3 is TGTGCTAGTGGTCCACCCACTAGCGGGAGGGGTAATGAGCAGTTCTTC.

This clonotype appeared many times. This chain uses TRBV10-3 with TRBJ2-5; D remains ambiguous. The CDR3 sequence is 15 residues long. Germline-derived CDR1 and CDR2 are ENHRY and SYGVKD. V lost 2 bases and J 2 bases, leaving 12 bases between the germline ends. This CDR3 is CAISEGSKAQETQYF. The CDR3 nucleotides read TGTGCCATCAGTGAGGGTTCTAAAGCTCAAGAGACCCAGTACTTC.

The V call is TRBV7-9, the J call TRBJ2-5, with 9 bases matching TRBD1. V gave up 3 bases and J gave up 5 bases; unmatched junction bases: 7. The CDR3 length is 15 residues. CDR1 and CDR2 from the germline V gene are SEHNR and FQNEAQ (reference sequence). CDR3 sequence: CASSLFTGGGETQYF. The CDR3 DNA is TGTGCCAGCAGCTTGTTTACAGGGGGCGGTGAGACCCAGTACTTC.

A few counts support this clonotype. The chain carries TRBV7-9 and TRBJ1-1, with D maybe TRBD1 (5 bases). V lost 11 bases and J lost 5, with 30 bases in between. The CDR3 sequence is 17 residues long. Germline-derived CDR1 and CDR2 are SEHNR and FQNEAQ (reference sequence). In DNA form, the CDR3 reads TGTGCCGCAGCCAGGCTCGGGGCAAGGGAATCTGATACTGAAGCTTTCTTT. Its translation is CAAARLGARESDTEAFF.

This clonotype came up many times. The chain joins TRBV5-1 to TRBJ2-7; either TRBD1 or TRBD2 may fit D (7 bases each). Looked up from germline, CDR1 is SGHRS and CDR2 is YFSETQ. This CDR3 has 15 residues. The V end was cut by 0 bases, the J end by 6 bases, with 16 bases between. The CDR3 DNA reads as TGCGCCAGCAGCTTGGAGGCAGGGGGGGCGTTCGAGCAGTACTTC. Translating gives CASSLEAGGAFEQYF.

The sample holds many counts of this clonotype. This chain links TRBV6-1 with TRBJ1-1; the D is unclear. V lost 1 base and J lost 3, with 12 bases in between. This CDR3 is built from 15 residues. The germline CDR1 and CDR2 sequences are MNHNS and SASEGT. CDR3 DNA: TGTGCCAGCAGTGAAGGTGCAGGTTGGGACACTGAAGCTTTCTTT. Residues: CASSEGAGWDTEAFF.

This clonotype was found many times. The chain links TRBV28 to TRBJ1-1; TRBD1 agrees at 8 bases. Germline trimming cut 10 bases from V and 0 bases from J; bases unmatched to any gene: 7. Per germline, CDR1 MDHEN and CDR2 SYDVKM. The CDR3 is 14 residues long. CDR3 DNA: TGTGCCACCGACGGGACAGGTTTGAACACTGAAGCTTTCTTT. This sequence encodes CATDGTGLNTEAFF.

This clonotype came up many times. CDR3 sequence reads: CSVEDRRVSSTDTQYF. The CDR3 DNA follows: TGCAGCGTTGAAGACCGTCGGGTCTCTAGCACAGATACGCAGTATTTT. The chain combines TRBV29-1 with TRBJ2-3; D is undetermined. The germline CDR1 and CDR2 sequences are SQVTM and ANQGSEA. The V end lost 0 bases, the J end lost 0 bases, and 13 bases lay between the germline ends. CDR3 length: 16 amino acids.

This clonotype was detected ten times or more. Its ends do not fully match the called genes, so a read error is possible. The chain uses TRBV7-7 and TRBJ2-1, with D hard to call. The CDR3 loop spans 13 amino acids. Per germline, CDR1 SSHAT and CDR2 FNYEAQ (reference sequence). Here the CDR3 DNA reads TGTGCTAGCAGCTTATCTCGATACAATGAGCAGTTCTTC. This codes for CASSLSRYNEQFF.

On this clonotype itself: This could be a read error, since a much larger clone is one nucleotide away. The CDR3 region has the DNA TGCGGTGCTAGGGGAGACACGGGGGGTTCAGATACGCAGTATTTT. This gives the protein CGARGDTGGSDTQYF. The chain carries TRBV20-1 and TRBJ2-3; 7 bases align to TRBD2. The CDR3 length is 15 residues. Germline V gene sequence: CDR1 DFQATT, CDR2 SNEGSKA (reference sequence).

The chain uses TRBV7-2 and TRBJ1-6, with D perhaps matching TRBD1 (5 bases). V lost 4 bases and J lost 10, with 17 bases in between. Per germline, CDR1 SGHTA and CDR2 FQGNSA. The length of the CDR3 is 15 residues. The DNA of the CDR3 is TGTGCCAGCAGCTATCCCGGGGCTAATGGCTCACCCCTCCACTTT. Protein product: CASSYPGANGSPLHF.